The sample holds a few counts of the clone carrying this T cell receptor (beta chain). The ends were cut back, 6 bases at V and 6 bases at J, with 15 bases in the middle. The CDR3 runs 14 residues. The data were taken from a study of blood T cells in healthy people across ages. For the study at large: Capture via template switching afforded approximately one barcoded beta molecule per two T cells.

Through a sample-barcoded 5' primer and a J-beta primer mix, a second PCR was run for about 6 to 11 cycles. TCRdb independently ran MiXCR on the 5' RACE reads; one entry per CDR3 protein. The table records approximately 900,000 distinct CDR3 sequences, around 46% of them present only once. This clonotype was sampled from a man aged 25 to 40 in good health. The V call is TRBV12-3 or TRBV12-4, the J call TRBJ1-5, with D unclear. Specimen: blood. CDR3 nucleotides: TGTGCCAGCAGCCCACACGTGGACGGTCAGCCCCAGCATTTT. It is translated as CASSPHVDGQPQHF.